The 9 T cell receptor beta chains below come from one sample, sequenced in a study of blood T cell repertoires in COVID-19. Using immunoSEQ multiplex PCR, the repertoire was profiled, and TCRdb retains in-frame clones only, with some absent. Altogether tens of thousands of clones are present, more than 65% being singletons, with the ten largest covering approximately 15%. Sequenced input: peripheral blood. These receptors were taken from a woman in her fifties or sixties with acute or convalescent COVID-19.

This clone was seen a few times. V usage is TRBV24-1 and J usage is TRBJ1-2; D is perhaps TRBD1 (5 bases). CDR1 and CDR2 (germline): KGHDR, SFDVKD. This CDR3 is built from 17 residues. Trimming removed 5 bases at V and 8 bases at J, with 26 bases between. DNA of the CDR3: TGTGCCACCAGTGCGTCGACTCCGGGGGACTCCAGAGGGGGCTACACCTTC. It encodes CATSASTPGDSRGGYTF.

The rearrangement joins TRBV5-6 to TRBJ2-3, with 9 nucleotides matching TRBD2. V dropped 1 base and J dropped 7; count of bases not matched to a gene: 7. Germline V lookup: CDR1 SGHDT, CDR2 YYEEEE. The CDR3 sequence is 15 residues long. CDR3 bases: TGTGCCAGCAGCTTGTCGGCGGGGGGGCCCTATACGCAGTATTTT. It is translated as CASSLSAGGPYTQYF.

The chain combines TRBV28 with TRBJ2-1, with a weak D call TRBD2 (7 bases). Germline loops: CDR1 MDHEN, CDR2 SYDVKM. This CDR3 comprises 14 residues. Trimming left V 7 bases short and J 9 bases short, with 19 bases between. The CDR3 protein is CASTRGGATTEQFF. DNA of the CDR3: TGTGCCAGCACCAGAGGGGGGGCGACCACTGAGCAGTTCTTC. The whole variable domain, filled in from reference TRBV28 and TRBJ2-1, reads DVKVTQSSRYLVKRTGEKVFLECVQDMDHENMFWYRQDPGLGLRLIYFSYDVKMKEKGDIPEGYSVSREKKERFSLILESASTNQTSMYLCASTRGGATTEQFFGPGTRLTVL.

The chain employs TRBV28 and TRBJ2-1; 10 bases match TRBD1. With 6 bases clipped from V and 8 bases from J, the junction kept 4 bases outside the gene matches. Germline V gene sequence: CDR1 MDHEN, CDR2 SYDVKM. The CDR3 covers 13 residues. As DNA, the CDR3 is TGTGCCAGCAGGATGACAGGGGGCCATGAGCAGTTCTTC. Residues: CASRMTGGHEQFF. The whole variable domain, filled in from reference TRBV28 and TRBJ2-1, reads DVKVTQSSRYLVKRTGEKVFLECVQDMDHENMFWYRQDPGLGLRLIYFSYDVKMKEKGDIPEGYSVSREKKERFSLILESASTNQTSMYLCASRMTGGHEQFFGPGTRLTVL.

The rearrangement uses TRBV24-1 and TRBJ1-1, with a weak D call TRBD1 (5 bases). V was cut by 7 bases and J by 8 bases, with 10 bases left in between. The CDR3 is made up of 11 amino acids. CDR1 KGHDR and CDR2 SFDVKD come from the germline V gene. CDR3 nucleotide sequence: TGTGCCACCAGCCAGGGATTCGAAGCTTTCTTT. This translates into CATSQGFEAFF.

The genes are TRBV12-3 or TRBV12-4 and TRBJ2-7, with D possibly being TRBD1 (6 bases). CDR3 length equals 13 residues. V lost 1 base and J lost 7, with 11 bases in between. The chain's CDR3 is CASSLVRGREQYF. CDR3 nucleotide sequence: TGTGCCAGCAGTTTAGTCAGGGGACGGGAGCAGTACTTC.

The chain carries TRBV11-3 and TRBJ2-6, with a weak D call TRBD2 (5 bases). V was shortened by 5 bases and J by 1 base, with 9 bases between the two germline ends. Germline V gene sequence: CDR1 SGHNT, CDR2 YENEEA. CDR3 length equals 15 residues. The CDR3 reads CASSPGGSGANVLTF. CDR3 DNA: TGTGCCAGCAGCCCCGGCGGGTCTGGGGCCAACGTCCTGACTTTC.

There are a few counts of this clone. The chain combines TRBV2 with TRBJ1-1; 10 nucleotides line up with TRBD1. Trimming removed 3 bases from V and 3 bases from J; junction bases left unmatched: 7. Germline V lookup: CDR1 SNHLY, CDR2 FYNNEI. The CDR3 is 16 amino acids. The CDR3 loop is CASSDPGTGAYTEAFF. DNA of the CDR3: TGTGCCAGCAGTGACCCTGGGACAGGGGCATACACTGAAGCTTTCTTT.

The V gene is TRBV6-5, the J gene TRBJ1-6, with TRBD1 identical over 7 bases. The germline CDR1 and CDR2 sequences are MNHEY and SVGAGI. V shed 6 bases, J shed 7 bases, and the junction held 9 bases outside the gene matches. The CDR3 is 15 amino acids. CDR3 coding DNA: TGTGCCAGCAGCCATCACAGGGGTGACAATTCACCCCTCCACTTT. Amino acid sequence: CASSHHRGDNSPLHF.